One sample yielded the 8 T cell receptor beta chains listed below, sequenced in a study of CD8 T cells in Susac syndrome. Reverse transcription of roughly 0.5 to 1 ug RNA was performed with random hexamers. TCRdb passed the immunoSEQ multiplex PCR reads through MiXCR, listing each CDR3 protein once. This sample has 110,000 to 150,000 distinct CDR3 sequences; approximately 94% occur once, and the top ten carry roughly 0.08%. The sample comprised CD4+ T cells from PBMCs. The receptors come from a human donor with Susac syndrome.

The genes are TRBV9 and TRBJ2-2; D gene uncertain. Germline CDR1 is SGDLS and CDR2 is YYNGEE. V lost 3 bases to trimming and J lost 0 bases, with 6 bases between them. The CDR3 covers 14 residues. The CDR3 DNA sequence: TGTGCCAGCAGCGGGACCGCGAACACCGGGGAGCTGTTTTTT. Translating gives CASSGTANTGELFF.

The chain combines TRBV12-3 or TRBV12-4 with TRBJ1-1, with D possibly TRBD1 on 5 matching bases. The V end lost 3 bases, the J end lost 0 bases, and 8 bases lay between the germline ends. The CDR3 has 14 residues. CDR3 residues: CASSFSDMNTEAFF. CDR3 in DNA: TGTGCCAGCAGTTTTTCGGACATGAACACTGAAGCTTTCTTT.

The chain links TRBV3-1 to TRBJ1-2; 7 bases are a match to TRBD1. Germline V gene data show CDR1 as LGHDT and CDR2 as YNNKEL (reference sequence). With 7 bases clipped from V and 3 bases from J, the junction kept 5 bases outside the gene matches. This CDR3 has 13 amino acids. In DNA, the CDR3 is TGTGCCAGCACGTCCCAGGGGGACTATGGCTACACCTTC. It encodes CASTSQGDYGYTF.

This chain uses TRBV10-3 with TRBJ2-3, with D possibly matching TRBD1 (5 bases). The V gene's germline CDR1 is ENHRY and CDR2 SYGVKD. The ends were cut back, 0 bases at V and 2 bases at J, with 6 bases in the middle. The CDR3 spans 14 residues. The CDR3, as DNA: TGTGCCATCAGTGAGTCGACAGTCACAGATACGCAGTATTTT. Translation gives CAISESTVTDTQYF.

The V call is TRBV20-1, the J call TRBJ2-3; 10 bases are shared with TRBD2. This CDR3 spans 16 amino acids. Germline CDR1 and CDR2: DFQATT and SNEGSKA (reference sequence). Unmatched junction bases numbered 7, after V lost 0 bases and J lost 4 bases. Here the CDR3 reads CSARDPRLAGADTQYF. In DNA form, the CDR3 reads TGCAGTGCTAGAGACCCACGGCTAGCGGGGGCAGATACGCAGTATTTT.

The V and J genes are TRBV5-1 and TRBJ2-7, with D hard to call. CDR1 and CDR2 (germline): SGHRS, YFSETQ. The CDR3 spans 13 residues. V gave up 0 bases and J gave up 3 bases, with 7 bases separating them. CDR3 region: CASSLGSNYEQYF. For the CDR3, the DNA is TGCGCCAGCAGCTTGGGTTCAAACTACGAGCAGTACTTC.

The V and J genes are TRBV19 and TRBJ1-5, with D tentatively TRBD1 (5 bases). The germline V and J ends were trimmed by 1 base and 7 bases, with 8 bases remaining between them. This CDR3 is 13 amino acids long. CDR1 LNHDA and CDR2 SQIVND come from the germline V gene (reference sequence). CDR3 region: CASSIVGVQPQHF. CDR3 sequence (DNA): TGTGCCAGTAGTATAGTGGGGGTCCAGCCCCAGCATTTT.

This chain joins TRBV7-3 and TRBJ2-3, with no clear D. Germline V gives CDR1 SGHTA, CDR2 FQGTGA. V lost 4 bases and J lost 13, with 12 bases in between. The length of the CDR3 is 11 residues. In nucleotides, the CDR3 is TGTGCCAGCAGCTGCCCCGCCCGGGAGTATTTT. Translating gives CASSCPAREYF. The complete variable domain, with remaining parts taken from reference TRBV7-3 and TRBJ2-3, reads GAGVSQTPSNKVTEKGKYVELRCDPISGHTALYWYRQSLGQGPEFLIYFQGTGAADDSGLPNDRFFAVRPEGSVSTLKIQRTERGDSAVYLCASSCPAREYFGPGTRLTVL.